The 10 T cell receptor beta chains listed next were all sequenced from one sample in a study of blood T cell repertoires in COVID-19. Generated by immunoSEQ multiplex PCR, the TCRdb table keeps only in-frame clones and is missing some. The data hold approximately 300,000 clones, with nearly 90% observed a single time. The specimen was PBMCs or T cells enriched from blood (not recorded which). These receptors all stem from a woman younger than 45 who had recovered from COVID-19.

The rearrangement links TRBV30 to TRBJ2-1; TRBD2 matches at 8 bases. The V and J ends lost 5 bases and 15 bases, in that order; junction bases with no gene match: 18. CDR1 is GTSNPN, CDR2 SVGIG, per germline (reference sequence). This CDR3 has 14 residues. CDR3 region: CAWGLPGLDISRFF. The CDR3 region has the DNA TGTGCCTGGGGCCTTCCGGGACTAGATATCTCCAGGTTCTTC.

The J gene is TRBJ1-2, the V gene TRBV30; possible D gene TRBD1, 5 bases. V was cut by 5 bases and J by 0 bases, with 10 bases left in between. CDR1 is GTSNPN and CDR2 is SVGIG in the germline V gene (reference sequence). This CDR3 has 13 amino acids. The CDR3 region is CAWLGDSNYGYTF. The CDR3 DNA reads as TGTGCCTGGTTGGGGGACTCTAACTATGGCTACACCTTC.

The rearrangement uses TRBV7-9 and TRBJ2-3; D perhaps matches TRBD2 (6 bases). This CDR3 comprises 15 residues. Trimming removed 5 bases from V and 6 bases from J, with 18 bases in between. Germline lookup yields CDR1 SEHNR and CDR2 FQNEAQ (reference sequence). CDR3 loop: CASSRGAGEQDTQYF. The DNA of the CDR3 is TGTGCCAGCAGCCGAGGAGCGGGCGAACAGGATACGCAGTATTTT.

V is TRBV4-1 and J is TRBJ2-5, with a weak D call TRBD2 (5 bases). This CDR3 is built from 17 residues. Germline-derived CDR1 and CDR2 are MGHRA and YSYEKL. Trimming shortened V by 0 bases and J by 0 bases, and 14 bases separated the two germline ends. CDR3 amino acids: CASSQDGNRGYQETQYF. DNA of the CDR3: TGCGCCAGCAGCCAAGACGGGAACAGAGGGTACCAAGAGACCCAGTACTTC.

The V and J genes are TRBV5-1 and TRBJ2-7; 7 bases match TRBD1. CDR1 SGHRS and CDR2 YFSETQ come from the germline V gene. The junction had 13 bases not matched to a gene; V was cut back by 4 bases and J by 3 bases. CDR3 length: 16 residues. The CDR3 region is CASSQGFGTADYEQYF. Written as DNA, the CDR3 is TGCGCCAGCAGCCAGGGTTTTGGGACAGCGGACTACGAGCAGTACTTC. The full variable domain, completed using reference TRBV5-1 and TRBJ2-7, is KAGVTQTPRYLIKTRGQQVTLSCSPISGHRSVSWYQQTPGQGLQFLFEYFSETQRNKGNFPGRFSGRQFSNSRSEMNVSTLELGDSALYLCASSQGFGTADYEQYFGPGTRLTVT.

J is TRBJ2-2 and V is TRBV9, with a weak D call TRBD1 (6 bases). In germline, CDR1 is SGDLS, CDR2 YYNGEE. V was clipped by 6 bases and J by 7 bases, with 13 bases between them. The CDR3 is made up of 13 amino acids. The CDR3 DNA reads TGTGCCAGCACGACAGGCCCTGGCGGGGAGCTGTTTTTT. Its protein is CASTTGPGGELFF.

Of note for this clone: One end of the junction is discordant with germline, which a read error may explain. The CDR3 loop is CASSQGTGETQYF. The CDR3 DNA reads TGTGCTAGCAGTCAAGGGACAGGGGAGACCCAGTACTTC. This chain joins TRBV7-7 and TRBJ2-5; 9 bases align to TRBD1. CDR1 and CDR2 from the germline V gene are SSHAT and FNYEAQ (reference sequence). The CDR3 extends over 13 amino acids.

CDR3 region: CASSFYRQGGEKLFF. The CDR3 DNA sequence: TGTGCCAGCAGCTTCTATAGACAGGGCGGAGAAAAACTGTTTTTT. The V call is TRBV5-4, the J call TRBJ1-4; 7 nucleotides align to TRBD1. Per germline, CDR1 SGHNT and CDR2 YYREEE (reference sequence). J gave up 8 bases and V 2 bases, and 9 bases lay outside the gene matches. The CDR3 is 15 residues long.

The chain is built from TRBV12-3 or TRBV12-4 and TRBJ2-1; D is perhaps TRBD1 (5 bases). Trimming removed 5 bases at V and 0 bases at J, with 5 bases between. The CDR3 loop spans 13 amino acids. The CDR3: CASSDSSYNEQFF. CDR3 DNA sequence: TGTGCCAGCAGTGACAGCTCCTACAATGAGCAGTTCTTC.

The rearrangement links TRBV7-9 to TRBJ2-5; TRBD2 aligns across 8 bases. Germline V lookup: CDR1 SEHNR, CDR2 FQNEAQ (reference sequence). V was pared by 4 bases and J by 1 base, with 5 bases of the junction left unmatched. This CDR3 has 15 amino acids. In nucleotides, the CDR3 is TGTGCCAGCAGCTCACGGGAGGGCCTCCAAGAGACCCAGTACTTC. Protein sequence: CASSSREGLQETQYF.